A single sample gave rise to the 26 T cell receptor beta chains below, sequenced in a study of blood T cell repertoires in COVID-19. Repertoires were generated with immunoSEQ multiplex PCR, while TCRdb's copy carries only in-frame clones and drops some. This repertoire shows almost 250,000 clones, around 86% found once; its top ten account for approximately 6%. Sequenced sample: peripheral blood. The source of these receptors is an elderly woman with COVID-19, enrolled during active disease.

The chain has TRBV25-1 and TRBJ1-4; D is possibly TRBD1 (6 bases). CDR1 is MGHDK and CDR2 is SYGVNS in the germline V gene. The CDR3 loop spans 15 amino acids. Trimming removed 0 bases at V and 8 bases at J, with 13 bases between. The CDR3 bases are TGTGCCAGCAGTGAATACGGGGGGCGCCGGGAAAAACTGTTTTTT. Protein sequence: CASSEYGGRREKLFF.

This chain joins TRBV9 and TRBJ2-1, with 8 bases lining up with TRBD1. The CDR3 loop spans 15 amino acids. Germline values: CDR1 SGDLS, CDR2 YYNGEE. V lost 3 bases to trimming and J lost 7 bases; unmatched junction nucleotides: 9. CDR3 loop: CASSARTGTGNEQFF. The CDR3 region has the DNA TGTGCCAGCAGCGCCCGGACAGGGACGGGAAATGAGCAGTTCTTC. Looking up the rest from reference TRBV9 and TRBJ2-1 gives the full variable domain: DSGVTQTPKHLITATGQRVTLRCSPRSGDLSVYWYQQSLDQGLQFLIQYYNGEERAKGNILERFSAQQFPDLHSELNLSSLELGDSALYFCASSARTGTGNEQFFGPGTRLTVL.

This clone was counted once. The rearrangement uses TRBV28 and TRBJ1-4; D may be TRBD1 (6 bases). The length of the CDR3 is 16 residues. The V gene lost 3 bases and the J gene lost 8 bases, with 19 bases spanning the gap. Germline CDR1 and CDR2: MDHEN and SYDVKM. Here the CDR3 reads CASSFQKQGKREKLFF. CDR3 bases: TGTGCCAGCAGTTTTCAAAAGCAGGGGAAAAGGGAAAAACTGTTTTTT.

This clone has more than one count but fewer than ten. The chain employs TRBV19 and TRBJ1-1, with D uncertain. CDR3 length: 13 amino acids. The germline CDR1 and CDR2 sequences are LNHDA and SQIVND (reference sequence). V was trimmed by 11 bases and J by 4 bases, leaving 17 bases between them. The CDR3 protein is CAGMGRSGTEAFF. The CDR3 bases are TGTGCCGGGATGGGCCGGAGCGGCACTGAAGCTTTCTTT.

The CDR3 nucleotides are TGTGCCAGTTCCGGGACAGGGGGTAGCACAGATACGCAGTATTTT. Translating gives CASSGTGGSTDTQYF. The genes are TRBV5-6 and TRBJ2-3, with 11 bases lining up with TRBD1. Per germline, CDR1 SGHDT and CDR2 YYEEEE. With V trimmed by 8 bases and J by 0 bases, 5 bases remained unmatched. The length of the CDR3 is 15 residues.

CDR3 sequence reads: CASSLAGRSPYEQYF. CDR3 DNA: TGTGCCAGCAGCTTAGCGGGCCGGTCCCCCTACGAGCAGTACTTC. The chain has TRBV7-2 and TRBJ2-7; no clear D gene. The V gene's germline CDR1 is SGHTA and CDR2 FQGNSA. Between the trimmed V and J ends, which lost 0 bases and 2 bases, there was a span of 11 bases. The CDR3 loop spans 15 amino acids.

Concerning this clone itself: The identical CDR3 is also encoded by other nucleotide sequences in the sample. V usage is TRBV30 and J usage is TRBJ2-7; TRBD2 might be the D (6 bases). CDR1 is GTSNPN and CDR2 is SVGIG in the germline V gene (reference sequence). Deletions cut 0 bases from V and 6 bases from J, with 6 bases between. CDR3 length: 11 amino acids. The CDR3 DNA sequence: TGTGCCTGGAGTGTCGGGGGCGAGCAGTACTTC. Its protein product is CAWSVGGEQYF.

Worth noting for this clone: Other DNA sequences of this sample code for an identical CDR3. The chain links TRBV19 to TRBJ1-3; D perhaps matches TRBD1 (6 bases). Deletions cut 3 bases from V and 0 bases from J, with 12 bases between. CDR3 size: 16 residues. Germline V gene lookup returns CDR1 LNHDA and CDR2 SQIVND (reference sequence). The CDR3 nucleotides read TGTGCCAGTAGTATTTCACAGGGTTCCTCTGGAAACACCATATATTTT. Amino acids: CASSISQGSSGNTIYF. The variable domain in full, with the rest retrieved from reference TRBV19 and TRBJ1-3, is DGGITQSPKYLFRKEGQNVTLSCEQNLNHDAMYWYRQDPGQGLRLIYYSQIVNDFQKGDIAEGYSVSREKKESFPLTVTSAQKNPTAFYLCASSISQGSSGNTIYFGEGSWLTVV.

Regarding this clone: One end of the junction varies from germline; a read error may be responsible. The rearrangement links TRBV2 to TRBJ2-3; TRBD1 aligns across 8 bases. The CDR3 is made up of 16 amino acids. Germline V gene lookup returns CDR1 SNHLY and CDR2 FYNNEI. The CDR3 bases are TGTGCCAGCAGTGAAGCTGGGTTCACAGGGGGGTCCCCCCTTTACTTT. It yields the protein CASSEAGFTGGSPLYF. Full variable domain (remainder filled in from reference TRBV2 and TRBJ2-3): EPEVTQTPSHQVTQMGQEVILRCVPISNHLYFYWYRQILGQKVEFLVSFYNNEISEKSEIFDDQFSVERPDGSNFTLKIRSTKLEDSAMYFCASSEAGFTGGSPLYFGPGTRLTVL.

The chain has TRBV28 and TRBJ1-1, with 9 bases matching TRBD1. The CDR3 is 15 amino acids. Trimming cost V 4 bases and J 4 bases; bases outside gene matches: 7. CDR1 MDHEN and CDR2 SYDVKM come from the germline V gene. The CDR3 DNA follows: TGTGCCAGCAGTTCTACCGGGACAGGGACCACTGAAGCTTTCTTT. Protein product: CASSSTGTGTTEAFF. The full variable domain, rest sourced from reference TRBV28 and TRBJ1-1, is DVKVTQSSRYLVKRTGEKVFLECVQDMDHENMFWYRQDPGLGLRLIYFSYDVKMKEKGDIPEGYSVSREKKERFSLILESASTNQTSMYLCASSSTGTGTTEAFFGQGTRLTVV.

The chain links TRBV4-2 to TRBJ1-6, with D hard to call. Per germline, CDR1 LGHNA and CDR2 YNFKEQ. There are 16 residues in the CDR3. V lost 0 bases, J lost 10 bases, and 16 bases lay in between. CDR3 residues: CASSQDLAAFRSPLHF. The CDR3 DNA follows: TGTGCCAGCAGCCAAGATCTTGCGGCATTCCGGTCACCCCTCCACTTT.

The V gene is TRBV28, the J gene TRBJ2-1, with TRBD2 matching 11 bases. The V and J ends lost 6 bases and 4 bases, in that order; junction bases with no gene match: 2. This CDR3 region has 14 residues. Germline V gene sequence: CDR1 MDHEN, CDR2 SYDVKM. CDR3 amino acids: CASSRLAGYNEQFF. Written as DNA, the CDR3 is TGTGCCAGCAGCCGACTAGCGGGGTACAATGAGCAGTTCTTC.

The chain has TRBV6-6 and TRBJ2-1; a weak D match, TRBD2 (5 bases). V was clipped by 2 bases and J by 7 bases, with 6 bases between them. Germline V lookup: CDR1 MNHNY, CDR2 SVGAGI (reference sequence). This CDR3 contains 12 residues. The CDR3 loop reads CASSYGENEQFF. In nucleotides, the CDR3 is TGTGCCAGCAGTTACGGGGAGAATGAGCAGTTCTTC.

The chain is built from TRBV29-1 and TRBJ2-3; 8 bases are a match to TRBD2. The CDR3 length is 14 residues. CDR1 SQVTM and CDR2 ANQGSEA come from the germline V gene. J gave up 4 bases and V 3 bases, and 6 bases lay outside the gene matches. Written as DNA, the CDR3 is TGCAGCGTTGACCAGGCGGGGGGTCCAGATACGCAGTATTTT. This translates into CSVDQAGGPDTQYF.

This clone was counted a single time. V usage is TRBV5-1 and J usage is TRBJ2-2; TRBD2 is a possible D gene (6 bases). The germline V and J ends were trimmed by 5 bases and 4 bases, with 9 bases remaining between them. This CDR3 is built from 13 residues. Germline assignment: CDR1 SGHRS and CDR2 YFSETQ. The CDR3 loop is CASREGSTGELFF. Here the CDR3 DNA reads TGCGCCAGCAGGGAGGGCTCCACCGGGGAGCTGTTTTTT.

V usage is TRBV7-6 and J usage is TRBJ1-5; unclear D gene. Germline CDR1 is SGHVS and CDR2 is FNYEAQ. The CDR3 runs 12 residues. V lost 8 bases to trimming and J lost 7 bases, with 12 bases between them. Written as DNA, the CDR3 is TGTGCCAGCCTGGGCGGGTACCAGCCCCAGCATTTT. It is translated as CASLGGYQPQHF.

The V and J genes are TRBV19 and TRBJ2-5, with 7 bases fitting TRBD1. This CDR3 contains 15 residues. Trimming at V came to 0 bases and at J to 5 bases, leaving 6 bases not matched to a gene. The V gene's germline CDR1 is LNHDA and CDR2 SQIVND (reference sequence). CDR3 DNA: TGTGCCAGTAGTATAGAACAGGGGCCAGGGGAGACCCAGTACTTC. Translated, it gives CASSIEQGPGETQYF. Filled out from reference TRBV19 and TRBJ2-5, the complete variable domain reads DGGITQSPKYLFRKEGQNVTLSCEQNLNHDAMYWYRQDPGQGLRLIYYSQIVNDFQKGDIAEGYSVSREKKESFPLTVTSAQKNPTAFYLCASSIEQGPGETQYFGPGTRLLVL.

The chain links TRBV27 to TRBJ1-2; 8 bases are a match to TRBD1. The CDR3 covers 15 residues. Germline trimming cut 4 bases from V and 8 bases from J; bases unmatched to any gene: 12. Looked up from germline, CDR1 is MNHEY and CDR2 is SMNVEV (reference sequence). For the CDR3, the DNA is TGTGCCAGCAGTTCCCGGACAGGGATTAATCGGGGCTACACCTTC. Encoded protein: CASSSRTGINRGYTF.

This sequence joins TRBV10-3 and TRBJ2-1, with D possibly TRBD2 on 6 matching bases. Trimming stripped 4 bases from V and 5 bases from J, with 12 bases between. Germline values: CDR1 ENHRY, CDR2 SYGVKD. The CDR3 extends over 14 amino acids. The CDR3 bases are TGTGCCATCAGTGTAGCGGCCGGGGACAATGAGCAGTTCTTC. It yields the protein CAISVAAGDNEQFF.

The chain joins TRBV19 to TRBJ1-5, with a tentative D call TRBD1 (5 bases). The V end lost 7 bases, the J end lost 4 bases, and 11 bases lay between the germline ends. Germline CDR1 reads LNHDA; CDR2 reads SQIVND (reference sequence). The CDR3 is 13 amino acids. Written as DNA, the CDR3 is TGTGCCAGTAATTCCGGGGGAAATCAGCCCCAGCATTTT. Translation gives CASNSGGNQPQHF. The full variable domain, rest sourced from reference TRBV19 and TRBJ1-5, is DGGITQSPKYLFRKEGQNVTLSCEQNLNHDAMYWYRQDPGQGLRLIYYSQIVNDFQKGDIAEGYSVSREKKESFPLTVTSAQKNPTAFYLCASNSGGNQPQHFGDGTRLSIL.

This clone was detected only once. The chain carries TRBV7-2 and TRBJ2-1, with 8 bases aligning to TRBD1. Germline V lookup: CDR1 SGHTA, CDR2 FQGNSA. The V and J ends lost 0 bases and 6 bases, in that order; junction bases with no gene match: 4. The length of the CDR3 is 15 residues. The chain's CDR3 is CASSLARGLFNEQFF. In DNA form, the CDR3 reads TGTGCCAGCAGCTTAGCCAGGGGGCTCTTCAATGAGCAGTTCTTC.

The chain recombines TRBV12-5 with TRBJ2-1, with TRBD2 matching over 12 bases. There are 15 residues in the CDR3. V dropped 5 bases and J dropped 7; count of bases not matched to a gene: 6. Germline V gene lookup returns CDR1 LGHNT and CDR2 FRNRAP. The CDR3 loop reads CASGGRLAGVNEQFF. Written as DNA, the CDR3 is TGTGCTAGTGGTGGGCGACTAGCGGGGGTGAATGAGCAGTTCTTC.

This chain joins TRBV27 and TRBJ2-7; D may be TRBD1 (6 bases). The CDR3 covers 14 residues. V was pared by 8 bases and J by 1 base, with 15 bases between. From germline, CDR1 is MNHEY and CDR2 SMNVEV (reference sequence). Here the CDR3 reads CASLDRPRSYEQYV. The CDR3 DNA is TGTGCCAGCCTTGACAGGCCACGATCCTACGAGCAGTACGTC.

The chain links TRBV6-5 to TRBJ1-2; D may be TRBD1 (6 bases). The germline gives CDR1 MNHEY, CDR2 SVGAGI. CDR3 length: 16 amino acids. Between the trimmed V and J ends, which lost 3 bases and 8 bases, there was a span of 22 bases. The CDR3: CASSYETGQPIRGYTF. The CDR3 DNA reads as TGTGCCAGCAGTTATGAGACAGGCCAACCCATCCGCGGCTACACCTTC.

The rearrangement joins TRBV5-1 to TRBJ1-3, with a weak D call TRBD1 (6 bases). This CDR3 has 19 amino acids. The V end was cut by 0 bases, the J end by 1 base, with 20 bases between. CDR1 is SGHRS, CDR2 YFSETQ, per germline. The CDR3 DNA reads TGCGCCAGCAGCTTGGGGACAGCTCTCTGGAACGGGTCTGGAAACACCATATATTTT. Protein: CASSLGTALWNGSGNTIYF.

The chain employs TRBV5-1 and TRBJ2-3; D unclear. The V gene's germline CDR1 is SGHRS and CDR2 YFSETQ. V dropped 1 base and J dropped 2 bases, with 11 bases sitting between them. The CDR3 is 15 residues long. Here the CDR3 DNA reads TGCGCCAGCAGCTTGATGAGCCTCCTCACAGATACGCAGTATTTT. As protein: CASSLMSLLTDTQYF.